The present TCR beta chain was sequenced within a study of T cell responses to AZD1222 COVID-19 vaccine. Findings and limits, study-wide: Distributed over spike, vaccine-associated CD4 TCRs predominated at 160-218 and 743-854.

Produced via immunoSEQ multiplex PCR; TCRdb's table is partial and in-frame only. The sample shows 150,000 to 200,000 clones, around 90% of them seen only once. Details on this clone: Its antigen is not identified.

Here the sequenced sample was peripheral blood, taken 28 days after the second AZD1222 dose. This TCR was sampled from an adult who received the AZD1222 COVID-19 vaccine.

The CDR3 sequence is CASSQFRGPLLYEQYF. The DNA of the CDR3 is TGTGCCAGCAGCCAATTCAGGGGGCCCCTCCTATACGAGCAGTACTTC. The chain has TRBV7-9 and TRBJ2-7; 8 bases are a match to TRBD1. Trimming took 5 bases from V and 4 from J; bases not matched to a gene: 13. The CDR3 consists of 16 residues. CDR1 and CDR2 from the germline V gene are SEHNR and FQNEAQ (reference sequence).